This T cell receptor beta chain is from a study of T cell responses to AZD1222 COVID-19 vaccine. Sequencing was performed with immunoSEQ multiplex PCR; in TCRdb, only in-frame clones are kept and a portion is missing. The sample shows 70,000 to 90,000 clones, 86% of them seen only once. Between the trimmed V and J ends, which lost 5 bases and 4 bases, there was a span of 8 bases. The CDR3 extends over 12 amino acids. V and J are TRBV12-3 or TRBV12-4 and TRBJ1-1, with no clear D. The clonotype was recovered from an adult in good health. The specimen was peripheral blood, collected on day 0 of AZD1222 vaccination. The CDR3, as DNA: TGTGCCAGCAGTCGACAAATCACTGAAGCTTTCTTT. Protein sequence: CASSRQITEAFF.